This TCR beta chain was captured in a study of CD8+ T cells in alopecia areata. Study results and limitations: For baseline CD8+ expansion, any link to response stays uncertain with one nonresponder. Lesional scalp, especially alopecia totalis/universalis, showed higher clonality than normal scalp. The study found that many expanded lesional clones persisted in scalp and blood during tofacitinib.

V lost 4 bases and J lost 1, with 14 bases in between. Germline V gives CDR1 SGDLS, CDR2 YYNGEE. The CDR3 is made up of 15 amino acids. Treatment noted: oral pan-JAK inhibitor, 5-10 mg twice daily. Alopecia areata patients provided lesional scalp punch biopsies and peripheral blood. For this clone: No antigen is known for it.

Once RNA had been extracted, it was reverse transcribed into cDNA to act as the sequencing template. Only in-frame clones appear in the TCRdb table, and some are missing; sequencing was by immunoSEQ multiplex PCR. The top ten clones hold over 3% of a sample with more than 150,000 clones, about 60% of them seen once. The V and J genes are TRBV9 and TRBJ1-2; D not resolved. Sequencing was performed on CD4+ T cells sorted from blood, taken at week 4, from a patient treated with tofacitinib. The sequence was collected from a human donor with alopecia areata. The CDR3 DNA reads TGTGCCAGCAGCCCACATAACTCGGATAACTATGGCTACACCTTC. It translates to CASSPHNSDNYGYTF.